This record concerns one T cell receptor (beta chain) sequence. Using immunoSEQ multiplex PCR, the repertoire was profiled, and TCRdb retains in-frame clones only, with some absent. This table holds under 350,000 clones, approximately 86% found once. The sample comes from a study of blood T cell repertoires in COVID-19. Study summary: Specimens from acute and convalescent COVID-19 originated in the United States, Italy and Spain. From T cells, B-cell-depleted T cells, or PBMCs came the material, which was cDNA or gDNA.

This CDR3 region has 13 residues. V was shortened by 3 bases and J by 3 bases, with 9 bases between the two germline ends. Germline CDR1 reads SGHTA; CDR2 reads FQGNSA. J is TRBJ2-7 and V is TRBV7-2; D not resolved. The sequence came from a woman aged 35 to 49 with acute COVID-19. The source material was PBMCs or T cells enriched from blood (not recorded which). In DNA, the CDR3 is TGTGCCAGCAGCTTTGTAGTGCGCTACGAGCAGTACTTC. Its translation is CASSFVVRYEQYF. Combining the CDR3 with reference TRBV7-2 and TRBJ2-7 gives the whole variable domain GAGVSQSPSNKVTEKGKDVELRCDPISGHTALYWYRQSLGQGLEFLIYFQGNSAPDKSGLPSDRFSAERTGGSVSTLTIQRTQQEDSAVYLCASSFVVRYEQYFGPGTRLTVT.